Following are 8 T cell receptor beta chains from one sample sequenced in a study of T cells in localized non-small cell lung cancer. The data were produced by immunoSEQ multiplex PCR, yet TCRdb's version contains in-frame clones alone and is incomplete. Here the sample spans thousands of clones, 31% being singletons. Here the sequenced sample was normal lung tissue next to the tumor, taken before any cancer treatment. These receptors came from a male donor aged 60 or over with stage III lung adenocarcinoma.

The chain couples TRBV18 to TRBJ1-2, with TRBD1 identical over 10 bases. The CDR3 runs to 14 residues. V was pared by 5 bases and J by 8 bases, with 8 bases of the junction left unmatched. CDR1 is KGHSH and CDR2 is LQKENI in the germline V gene. CDR3 loop: CASSLTGGEKGYTF. The DNA for the CDR3 is TGTGCCAGCTCATTGACAGGGGGCGAGAAAGGCTACACCTTC. Drawing the rest from reference TRBV18 and TRBJ1-2, the complete variable domain is NAGVMQNPRHLVRRRGQEARLRCSPMKGHSHVYWYRQLPEEGLKFMVYLQKENIIDESGMPKERFSAEFPKEGPSILRIQQVVRGDSAAYFCASSLTGGEKGYTFGSGTRLTVV.

This clone ranks as medium-sized. V and J are TRBV9 and TRBJ2-2, with TRBD1 identical over 9 bases. J gave up 5 bases and V 5 bases, and 10 bases lay outside the gene matches. CDR1 SGDLS and CDR2 YYNGEE come from the germline V gene. The CDR3 has 16 residues. The CDR3 sequence is CASRDPGTGFTGELFF. The CDR3 nucleotides read TGTGCCAGCAGGGACCCCGGGACAGGGTTTACCGGGGAGCTGTTTTTT.

CDR3 DNA: TGTGCCAGCAGCTTGGATGGGGTGAACACTGAAGCTTTCTTT. Its protein is CASSLDGVNTEAFF. V gene TRBV11-3 combines with J gene TRBJ1-1, with D hard to call. Germline loops: CDR1 SGHNT, CDR2 YENEEA. The CDR3 has 14 residues. V lost 3 bases to trimming and J lost 0 bases, with 8 bases between them.

The V and J genes are TRBV15 and TRBJ2-2, with 10 bases matching TRBD1. CDR1 LNHNV and CDR2 YYDKDF come from the germline V gene (reference sequence). The CDR3 contains 16 residues. V dropped 5 bases and J dropped 1; count of bases not matched to a gene: 4. The CDR3 nucleotides read TGTGCCACCAGCGGGGGGGACAGGGGGAACACCGGGGAGCTGTTTTTT. As protein: CATSGGDRGNTGELFF.

In this sample, this clone turned up a few times. This sequence joins TRBV6-8 and TRBJ2-6, with 7 bases that match TRBD1. CDR1 and CDR2 (germline): MNHGY, SAAAGT. CDR3 size: 19 residues. The trim removed 6 bases at V and 0 bases at J, leaving 14 bases unmatched. The CDR3 loop is CASSSPPGGNGSGANVLTF. The CDR3 nucleotides read TGTGCCAGCAGCTCCCCGCCAGGGGGAAATGGCTCTGGGGCCAACGTCCTGACTTTC.

The chain couples TRBV15 to TRBJ1-4, with D perhaps TRBD1 (6 bases). Germline values: CDR1 LNHNV, CDR2 YYDKDF (reference sequence). The CDR3 consists of 15 residues. Between the trimmed V and J ends, which lost 0 bases and 8 bases, there was a span of 13 bases. In nucleotides, the CDR3 is TGTGCCACCAGCAGAGACAGGGGCGGAGGGGAAAAACTGTTTTTT. Translating it yields CATSRDRGGGEKLFF.

This clone was observed a handful of times. The CDR3 is CASSQSVGSAQHF. In nucleotides, the CDR3 is TGTGCCAGCAGCCAATCTGTGGGGTCAGCCCAGCATTTT. This chain connects TRBV16 to TRBJ1-5; D is undetermined. Germline V gene lookup returns CDR1 KGHSY and CDR2 FQNENV. The CDR3 has 13 residues. V lost 0 bases and J lost 11, with 11 bases in between.

This clone was observed a few times. One end of the junction fails to match germline, which may point to a read error. V usage is TRBV6-8 and J usage is TRBJ1-2; 7 nucleotides align to TRBD1. Germline V lookup: CDR1 MNHGY, CDR2 SAAAGT. The CDR3 runs to 13 residues. Here the CDR3 reads CAISGYRGYGYTF. The CDR3 DNA follows: TGTGCCATCAGTGGGTACAGGGGATATGGCTACACCTTC.